Listed here are 10 T cell receptor beta chains from one sample, sequenced in a study of beta chain features in type 1 diabetes. Every isolated RNA sample was fully reverse transcribed, so sequencing captured expressed TCRB transcripts. Clones were read by immunoSEQ multiplex PCR, and TCRdb kept only the in-frame ones, dropping some. Of around 320,000 clones detected, approximately 15% appear once; the ten largest clones hold approximately 7%. The sample taken for sequencing was central memory CD4+ T cells from blood. The receptor source for this set is a man younger than 40 in good health.

This clone was detected only a few times. V and J are TRBV27 and TRBJ1-2; TRBD1 is a possible D gene (6 bases). The CDR3 runs 13 residues. The germline V and J ends were trimmed by 6 bases and 2 bases, with 10 bases remaining between them. Germline-derived CDR1 and CDR2 are MNHEY and SMNVEV (reference sequence). CDR3 DNA: TGTGCCAGCAGACGAGGGGGGAACTATGGCTACACCTTC. Amino acids: CASRRGGNYGYTF.

A few counts support this clone. Other nucleotide sequences from this sample produce the same CDR3. The DNA of the CDR3 is TGCGCCAGCAGACCTGGCCAGTTGAACACTGAAGCTTTCTTT. Translation gives CASRPGQLNTEAFF. V and J are TRBV10-2 and TRBJ1-1; D remains ambiguous. Trimming removed 6 bases at V and 0 bases at J, with 11 bases between. This CDR3 is 14 amino acids long. Germline CDR1 and CDR2: WSHSY and SAAADI.

This sequence joins TRBV4-3 and TRBJ1-2; D gene ambiguous. The CDR3 extends over 12 amino acids. V was clipped by 2 bases and J by 2 bases, with 3 bases between them. Germline V CDR1 and CDR2: LGHNA, YSLEER. In DNA form, the CDR3 reads TGCGCCAGCAGCCAAAGGAACTATGGCTACACCTTC. Protein product: CASSQRNYGYTF.

This rearrangement joins TRBV28 to TRBJ2-7, with TRBD2 identical over 11 bases. V gave up 11 bases and J gave up 4 bases; unmatched junction bases: 4. Germline CDR1 and CDR2: MDHEN and SYDVKM. The CDR3 has 12 residues. CDR3 sequence (DNA): TGTGCCTCTAGCGGGAGGTTGTACGAGCAGTACGTC. It is translated as CASSGRLYEQYV.

Many counts were recorded for this clone. The gene calls are TRBV27 and TRBJ2-3; D is tentatively TRBD1 or TRBD2 (6 bases each). Germline V gene lookup returns CDR1 MNHEY and CDR2 SMNVEV (reference sequence). This CDR3 is built from 14 residues. The V end lost 5 bases, the J end lost 5 bases, and 14 bases lay between the germline ends. CDR3 bases: TGTGCCAGCAGTCTGGGGGGCTGGGGAGATACGCAGTATTTT. This codes for CASSLGGWGDTQYF.

The chain is built from TRBV7-9 and TRBJ2-1; possible D gene TRBD1, 6 bases. Trimming cost V 5 bases and J 7 bases, with 18 bases left between them. Germline values: CDR1 SEHNR, CDR2 FQNEAQ (reference sequence). This CDR3 contains 15 residues. CDR3 DNA: TGTGCCAGCAGCCCCGCTGGGGGCGGCCTAAATGAGCAGTTCTTC. Its translation: CASSPAGGGLNEQFF.

This clone occurred a few times. The rearrangement uses TRBV11-2 and TRBJ2-5, with 14 bases lining up with TRBD2. Unmatched junction bases numbered 2, after V lost 3 bases and J lost 5 bases. The CDR3 totals 15 residues. CDR1 and CDR2 from the germline V gene are SGHAT and FQNNGV. CDR3 DNA: TGTGCCAGCAGCTTCGGGACTAGCGGGGGCGAGACCCAGTACTTC. Translating it yields CASSFGTSGGETQYF.

This chain uses TRBV15 with TRBJ1-2, with a weak D call TRBD1 (5 bases). The CDR3 is 15 residues long. Germline V gives CDR1 LNHNV, CDR2 YYDKDF (reference sequence). V lost 0 bases to trimming and J lost 4 bases, with 12 bases between them. CDR3 protein: CATSRDPGGTYGYTF. The CDR3 nucleotides read TGTGCCACCAGCAGAGATCCCGGGGGAACCTATGGCTACACCTTC.

With regard to this clone: A single base separates this from a much larger clone, so it may be a read error. The V gene is TRBV30, the J gene TRBJ1-5; TRBD1 is a possible D gene (5 bases). Trimming cost V 3 bases and J 4 bases, with 13 bases left between them. Germline CDR1 reads GTSNPN; CDR2 reads SVGIG (reference sequence). The CDR3 totals 14 residues. The CDR3 loop reads CAWRGLGGNQPQHF. CDR3 nucleotides: TGTGCCTGGAGGGGACTGGGTGGGAATCAGCCCCAGCATTTT.

The chain joins TRBV5-1 to TRBJ2-2; 8 nucleotides match TRBD1. The CDR3 runs 15 residues. The ends lost 6 bases at V and 5 bases at J; junction bases unmatched: 9. CDR1 SGHRS and CDR2 YFSETQ come from the germline V gene. The CDR3 nucleotides are TGCGCCAGCAACTCCGGGACAGGAAAAACCGGGGAGCTGTTTTTT. Its protein product is CASNSGTGKTGELFF. The full variable domain, with the rest looked up from reference TRBV5-1 and TRBJ2-2, is KAGVTQTPRYLIKTRGQQVTLSCSPISGHRSVSWYQQTPGQGLQFLFEYFSETQRNKGNFPGRFSGRQFSNSRSEMNVSTLELGDSALYLCASNSGTGKTGELFFGEGSRLTVL.